Here is one T cell receptor (beta chain) with its context. Libraries were prepared by immunoSEQ multiplex PCR; TCRdb keeps only in-frame clonotypes and omits some of them. The sample lists under 150,000 clones, approximately 94% occurring once. This sample is part of a study of brain T cells in children with intractable seizures. This CDR3 comprises 14 residues. Pre-surgery treatment included at least one anti-epileptic drug. The sequence was collected from a boy under three years old with hemimegalencephaly and intractable seizures. V gene TRBV21-1 combines with J gene TRBJ1-2; the table's D call of TRBD1 was not tested on the DNA. TRBV21-1 is a known pseudogene. The sequencing here drew on peripheral blood, taken at surgery. The CDR3 here is CASSKPGQGFGYTF. The CDR3 DNA sequence: TGTGCCAGCAGCAAACCGGGACAGGGGTTTGGCTACACCTTC.